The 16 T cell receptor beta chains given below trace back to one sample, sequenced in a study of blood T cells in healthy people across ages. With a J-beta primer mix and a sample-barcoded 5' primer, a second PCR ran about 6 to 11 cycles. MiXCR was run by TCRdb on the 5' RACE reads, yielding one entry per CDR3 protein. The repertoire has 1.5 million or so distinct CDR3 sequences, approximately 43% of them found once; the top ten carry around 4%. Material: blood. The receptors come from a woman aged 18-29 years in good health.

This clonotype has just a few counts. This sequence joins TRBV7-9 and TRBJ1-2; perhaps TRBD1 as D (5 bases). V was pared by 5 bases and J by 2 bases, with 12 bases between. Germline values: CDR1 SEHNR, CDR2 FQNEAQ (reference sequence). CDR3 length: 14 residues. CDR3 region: CASSRVGGNYGYTF. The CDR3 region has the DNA TGTGCCAGCAGCCGTGTGGGGGGGAACTATGGCTACACCTTC.

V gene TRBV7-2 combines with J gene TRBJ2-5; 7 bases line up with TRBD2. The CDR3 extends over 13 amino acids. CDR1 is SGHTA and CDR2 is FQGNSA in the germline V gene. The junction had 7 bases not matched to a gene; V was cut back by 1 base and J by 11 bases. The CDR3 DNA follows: TGTGCCAGCAGCTTAGTAAATCGGGGGGAGCAGTACTTC. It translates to CASSLVNRGEQYF.

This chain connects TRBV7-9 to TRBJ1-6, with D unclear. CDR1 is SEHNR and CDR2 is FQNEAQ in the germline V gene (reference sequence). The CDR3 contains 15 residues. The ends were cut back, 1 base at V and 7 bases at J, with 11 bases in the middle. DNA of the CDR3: TGTGCCAGCAGCTTAGGCAGGCTACACAATTCACCCCTCCACTTT. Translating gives CASSLGRLHNSPLHF. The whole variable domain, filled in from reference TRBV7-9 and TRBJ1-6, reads DTGVSQNPRHKITKRGQNVTFRCDPISEHNRLYWYRQTLGQGPEFLTYFQNEAQLEKSRLLSDRFSAERPKGSFSTLEIQRTEQGDSAMYLCASSLGRLHNSPLHFGNGTRLTVT.

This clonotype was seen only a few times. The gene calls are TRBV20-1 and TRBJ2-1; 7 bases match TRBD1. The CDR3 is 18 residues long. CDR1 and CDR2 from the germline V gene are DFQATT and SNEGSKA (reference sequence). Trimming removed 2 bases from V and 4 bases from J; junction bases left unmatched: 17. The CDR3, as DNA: TGCAGTGCTAGATCCCTACTCCAACGGGACAGCCAATACAATGAGCAGTTCTTC. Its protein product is CSARSLLQRDSQYNEQFF.

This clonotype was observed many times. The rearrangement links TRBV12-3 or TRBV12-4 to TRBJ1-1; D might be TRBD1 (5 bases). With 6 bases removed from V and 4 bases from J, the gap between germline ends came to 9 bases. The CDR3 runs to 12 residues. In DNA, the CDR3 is TGTGCCAGCAGCCCTGGGGGCACTGAAGCTTTCTTT. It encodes CASSPGGTEAFF.

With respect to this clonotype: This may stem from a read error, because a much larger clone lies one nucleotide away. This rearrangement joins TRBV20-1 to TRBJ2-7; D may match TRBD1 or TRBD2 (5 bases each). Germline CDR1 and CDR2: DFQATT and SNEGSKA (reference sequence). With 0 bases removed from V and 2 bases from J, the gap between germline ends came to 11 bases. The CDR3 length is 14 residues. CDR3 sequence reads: CSARDRGRAYEQYF. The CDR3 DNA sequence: TGCAGTGCTAGAGATCGGGGCAGAGCCTACGAGCAGTACTTC.

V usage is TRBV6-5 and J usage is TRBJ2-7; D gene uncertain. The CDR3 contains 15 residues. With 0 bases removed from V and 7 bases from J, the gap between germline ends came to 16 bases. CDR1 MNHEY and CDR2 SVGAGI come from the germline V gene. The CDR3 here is CASSYSRSGVNEQYF. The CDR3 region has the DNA TGTGCCAGCAGTTACTCGAGATCTGGGGTCAATGAGCAGTACTTC.

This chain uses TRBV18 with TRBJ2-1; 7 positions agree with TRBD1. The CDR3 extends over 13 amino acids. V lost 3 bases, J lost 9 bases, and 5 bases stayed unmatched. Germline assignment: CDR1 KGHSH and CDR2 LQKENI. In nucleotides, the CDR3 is TGTGCCAGCTCACCCAAACAGGGGACTGAGCAGTTCTTC. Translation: CASSPKQGTEQFF.

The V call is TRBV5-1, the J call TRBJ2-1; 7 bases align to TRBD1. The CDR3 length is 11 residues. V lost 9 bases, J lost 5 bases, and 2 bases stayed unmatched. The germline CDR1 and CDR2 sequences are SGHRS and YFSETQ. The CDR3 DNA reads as TGCGCCACTACAGGGGACAATGAGCAGTTCTTC. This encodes CATTGDNEQFF.

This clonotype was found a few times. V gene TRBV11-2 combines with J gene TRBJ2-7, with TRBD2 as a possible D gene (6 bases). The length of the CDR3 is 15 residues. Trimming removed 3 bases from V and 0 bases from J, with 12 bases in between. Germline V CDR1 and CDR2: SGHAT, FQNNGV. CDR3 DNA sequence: TGTGCCAGCAGCTTCGGCGGGGTTAGCTCCTACGAGCAGTACTTC. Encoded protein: CASSFGGVSSYEQYF.

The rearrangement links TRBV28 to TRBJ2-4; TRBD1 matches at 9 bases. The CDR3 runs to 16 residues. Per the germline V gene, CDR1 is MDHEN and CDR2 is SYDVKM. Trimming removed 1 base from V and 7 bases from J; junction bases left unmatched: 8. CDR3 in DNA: TGTGCCAGCAGTTTATCAGGGACAGGGACGGCTAACATTCAGTACTTC. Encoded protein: CASSLSGTGTANIQYF.

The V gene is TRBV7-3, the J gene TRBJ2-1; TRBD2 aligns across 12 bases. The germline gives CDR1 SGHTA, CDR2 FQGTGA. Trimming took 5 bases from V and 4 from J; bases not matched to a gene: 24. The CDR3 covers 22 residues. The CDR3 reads CASSKPGRARLAGAPKYNEQFF. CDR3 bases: TGTGCCAGCAGCAAACCCGGGCGGGCACGACTAGCGGGAGCCCCTAAATACAATGAGCAGTTCTTC.

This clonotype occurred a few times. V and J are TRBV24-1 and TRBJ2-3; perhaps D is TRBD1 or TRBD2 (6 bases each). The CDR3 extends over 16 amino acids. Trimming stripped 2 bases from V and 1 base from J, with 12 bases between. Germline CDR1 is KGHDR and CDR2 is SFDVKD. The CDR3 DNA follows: TGTGCCACCAGTGATTCGGTCGGGGGCGGCACAGATACGCAGTATTTT. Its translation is CATSDSVGGGTDTQYF.

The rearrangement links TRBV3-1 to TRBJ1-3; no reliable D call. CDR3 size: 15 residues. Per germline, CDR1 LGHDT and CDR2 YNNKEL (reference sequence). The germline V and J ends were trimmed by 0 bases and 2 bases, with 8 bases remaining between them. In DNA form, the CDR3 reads TGTGCCAGCAGCCAAGATGGAGGCGCTGGAAACACCATATATTTT. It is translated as CASSQDGGAGNTIYF.

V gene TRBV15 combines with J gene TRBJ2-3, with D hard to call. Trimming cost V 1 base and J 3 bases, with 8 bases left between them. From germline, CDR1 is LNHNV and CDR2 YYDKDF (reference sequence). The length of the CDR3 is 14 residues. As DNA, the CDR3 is TGTGCCACCAGCAGAGGGATTGAAACAGATACGCAGTATTTT. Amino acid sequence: CATSRGIETDTQYF.

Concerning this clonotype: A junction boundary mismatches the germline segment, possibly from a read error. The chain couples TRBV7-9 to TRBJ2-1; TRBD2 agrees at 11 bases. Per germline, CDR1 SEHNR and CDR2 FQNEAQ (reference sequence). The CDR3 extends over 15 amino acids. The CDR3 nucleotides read TGTGCCAGCAGGGAGACTAGCGGGAAAGCAAATGAGCAGTCCTTC. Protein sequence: CASRETSGKANEQSF.